Shown below are 18 T cell receptor beta chains from a single sample sequenced in a study of T cells in Graves' hyperthyroidism and ophthalmopathy. TCR beta CDR3 sequences were amplified from RNA transcripts. TCR CDR3 regions were first amplified by RT-PCR with HTBI primers. TCRdb ran MiXCR on the multiplex PCR reads and lists one entry per CDR3 protein. The sample has approximately 690,000 distinct CDR3 sequences; about 14% are singletons. Sequencing was performed on blood. Receptor source: a woman aged 50 to 65 with Graves' ophthalmopathy.

The chain recombines TRBV20-1 with TRBJ2-2; D gene ambiguous. The CDR3 has 13 amino acids. Germline values: CDR1 DFQATT, CDR2 SNEGSKA (reference sequence). The V end lost 5 bases, the J end lost 6 bases, and 13 bases lay between the germline ends. CDR3 sequence reads: CSAYQKSAGELFF. CDR3 coding DNA: TGCAGTGCTTACCAGAAATCGGCCGGGGAGCTGTTTTTT.

In its sample, this clonotype was seen once. CDR3: CSVPLTRGLYGYTF. In DNA form, the CDR3 reads TGCAGCGTGCCCCTGACAAGGGGCCTCTATGGCTACACCTTC. The chain couples TRBV29-1 to TRBJ1-2; a possible D gene is TRBD1 (5 bases). Trimming shortened V by 6 bases and J by 4 bases, and 18 bases separated the two germline ends. The CDR3 has 14 residues. Germline CDR1 is SQVTM and CDR2 is ANQGSEA.

This clonotype was counted a few times. This chain uses TRBV19 with TRBJ2-7; perhaps TRBD1 as D (5 bases). CDR1 LNHDA and CDR2 SQIVND come from the germline V gene (reference sequence). The ends were cut back, 4 bases at V and 0 bases at J, with 10 bases in the middle. The CDR3 length is 14 residues. CDR3 protein: CASSTQVPSYEQYF. DNA of the CDR3: TGTGCCAGTAGTACACAGGTACCCTCCTACGAGCAGTACTTC.

Many counts were recorded for this clonotype. V usage is TRBV20-1 and J usage is TRBJ2-7; 12 bases agree with TRBD2. The CDR3 runs to 14 residues. Looked up from germline, CDR1 is DFQATT and CDR2 is SNEGSKA (reference sequence). V lost 6 bases, J lost 0 bases, and 3 bases stayed unmatched. The CDR3 is CSARTSGISYEQYF. DNA for the CDR3: TGCAGTGCAAGGACTAGCGGGATCTCCTACGAGCAGTACTTC.

In its sample, this clonotype was seen many times. The chain carries TRBV20-1 and TRBJ1-2; D uncertain. V lost 1 base and J 0 bases, leaving 6 bases between the germline ends. CDR3 size: 13 residues. Per the germline V gene, CDR1 is DFQATT and CDR2 is SNEGSKA (reference sequence). DNA of the CDR3: TGCAGTGCTAGAGCGGCAGCTAACTATGGCTACACCTTC. Its protein is CSARAAANYGYTF.

DNA of the CDR3: TGTGCCAGCAGCTTATGGGGCAAGTTGGGACACGGCGGTGAAGCTTTCTTT. Amino acids: CASSLWGKLGHGGEAFF. The chain employs TRBV7-9 and TRBJ1-1; TRBD1 might be the D (6 bases). From germline, CDR1 is SEHNR and CDR2 FQNEAQ (reference sequence). CDR3 length: 17 amino acids. Trimming took 2 bases from V and 7 from J, leaving 23 bases between them.

This clonotype was recorded many times. The CDR3: CASENYDGSWSTDTQYF. The DNA of the CDR3 is TGTGCCAGCGAAAACTATGACGGCTCCTGGAGCACAGATACGCAGTATTTT. The chain joins TRBV7-2 to TRBJ2-3; D remains unclear. Trimming took off 8 bases at V and 0 bases at J, with 21 bases between the two ends. Germline-derived CDR1 and CDR2 are SGHTA and FQGNSA. The CDR3 sequence is 17 residues long.

This clonotype was seen many times. V usage is TRBV7-2 and J usage is TRBJ1-6, with D tentatively TRBD1 (6 bases). V was pared by 4 bases and J by 11 bases, with 15 bases between. The CDR3 sequence is 14 residues long. Looked up from germline, CDR1 is SGHTA and CDR2 is FQGNSA. Written as DNA, the CDR3 is TGTGCCAGCAGCTCACAGGGTTTGAGGGCACCCCTCCACTTT. Amino acids: CASSSQGLRAPLHF.

This clonotype was observed many times. The chain employs TRBV5-8 and TRBJ2-3, with D perhaps TRBD2 (6 bases). The CDR3 spans 16 residues. Between the trimmed V and J ends, which lost 1 base and 1 base, there was a span of 13 bases. Germline V lookup: CDR1 SGHTS, CDR2 YDEGEE. The CDR3 protein is CASSLRREMGTDTQYF. The CDR3, as DNA: TGTGCCAGCAGCTTGAGACGGGAGATGGGCACAGATACGCAGTATTTT.

This clonotype has only a few counts. This chain connects TRBV6-1 to TRBJ1-1; TRBD1 matches at 7 bases. This CDR3 comprises 17 residues. CDR1 is MNHNS and CDR2 is SASEGT in the germline V gene. Trimming cost V 6 bases and J 0 bases; bases outside gene matches: 13. The chain's CDR3 is CASRTDRAALLNTEAFF. The CDR3 region has the DNA TGTGCCAGCAGAACAGACAGGGCAGCCCTCTTGAACACTGAAGCTTTCTTT.

This clonotype was counted at least ten times. The chain links TRBV12-3 or TRBV12-4 to TRBJ2-3; D unclear. The V gene lost 4 bases and the J gene lost 4 bases, with 9 bases spanning the gap. The CDR3 has 13 amino acids. In DNA, the CDR3 is TGTGCCAGCAGTTCCTCGACGGCAGATACGCAGTATTTT. The encoded protein is CASSSSTADTQYF.

The J gene is TRBJ2-3, the V gene TRBV29-1; D ambiguous. CDR3 length: 12 residues. Trimming removed 6 bases from V and 2 bases from J, with 9 bases in between. Germline assignment: CDR1 SQVTM and CDR2 ANQGSEA. Here the CDR3 DNA reads TGCAGCGTCGCCTTCTACACAGATACGCAGTATTTT. Residues: CSVAFYTDTQYF.

This clonotype was detected only a few times. The V call is TRBV20-1, the J call TRBJ2-1, with D hard to call. The germline gives CDR1 DFQATT, CDR2 SNEGSKA (reference sequence). V shed 3 bases and J shed 0 bases, with 30 bases lying between them. The CDR3 totals 21 residues. In DNA form, the CDR3 reads TGCAGTGCTAGTAGTTACTCAGGATCCACGAACCAATTCACCTCCTACAATGAGCAGTTCTTC. Translating gives CSASSYSGSTNQFTSYNEQFF.

The chain is built from TRBV4-2 and TRBJ1-1, with D maybe TRBD1 (5 bases). This CDR3 comprises 16 residues. CDR1 is LGHNA, CDR2 YNFKEQ, per germline. Trimming removed 2 bases from V and 4 bases from J, with 17 bases in between. CDR3 nucleotide sequence: TGTGCCAGCAGCCAAACGGGACTCCTCTTGGGCACTGAAGCTTTCTTT. Translated: CASSQTGLLLGTEAFF.

The CDR3 DNA follows: TGTGCCAGCAGCGTTGAAGGTATCTCCTACAATGAGCAGTTCTTC. Encoded protein: CASSVEGISYNEQFF. The chain recombines TRBV9 with TRBJ2-1, with unresolved D. The CDR3 is 15 residues long. CDR1 and CDR2 from the germline V gene are SGDLS and YYNGEE. V shed 2 bases and J shed 0 bases, with 9 bases lying between them. Drawing the rest from reference TRBV9 and TRBJ2-1, the complete variable domain is DSGVTQTPKHLITATGQRVTLRCSPRSGDLSVYWYQQSLDQGLQFLIQYYNGEERAKGNILERFSAQQFPDLHSELNLSSLELGDSALYFCASSVEGISYNEQFFGPGTRLTVL.

This sequence joins TRBV6-2 or TRBV6-3 and TRBJ2-3; D gene ambiguous. The CDR3 runs to 16 residues. Trimming shortened V by 0 bases and J by 4 bases, and 14 bases separated the two germline ends. CDR1 and CDR2 (germline): MNHEY, SVGEGT. The CDR3 spells CASSYSLTVQSDTQYF. CDR3 sequence (DNA): TGTGCCAGCAGTTACTCTTTAACAGTACAATCAGATACGCAGTATTTT.

This sequence joins TRBV18 and TRBJ1-2; TRBD1 matches at 9 bases. CDR1 is KGHSH, CDR2 LQKENI, per germline. With V trimmed by 4 bases and J by 5 bases, 8 bases remained unmatched. The CDR3 is 15 residues long. CDR3 in amino acids: CASSRSPDRGYGYTF. The CDR3 region has the DNA TGTGCCAGCTCACGATCCCCGGACAGGGGATATGGCTACACCTTC.

This clonotype was seen repeatedly, ten times or more. The CDR3 loop reads CASRRATNEKLFF. The CDR3 bases are TGTGCCAGCAGAAGGGCAACTAATGAAAAACTGTTTTTT. This rearrangement joins TRBV7-2 to TRBJ1-4; D gene uncertain. The CDR3 runs to 13 residues. Trimming removed 6 bases from V and 0 bases from J, with 5 bases in between. The germline V gene has CDR1 SGHTA and CDR2 FQGNSA.